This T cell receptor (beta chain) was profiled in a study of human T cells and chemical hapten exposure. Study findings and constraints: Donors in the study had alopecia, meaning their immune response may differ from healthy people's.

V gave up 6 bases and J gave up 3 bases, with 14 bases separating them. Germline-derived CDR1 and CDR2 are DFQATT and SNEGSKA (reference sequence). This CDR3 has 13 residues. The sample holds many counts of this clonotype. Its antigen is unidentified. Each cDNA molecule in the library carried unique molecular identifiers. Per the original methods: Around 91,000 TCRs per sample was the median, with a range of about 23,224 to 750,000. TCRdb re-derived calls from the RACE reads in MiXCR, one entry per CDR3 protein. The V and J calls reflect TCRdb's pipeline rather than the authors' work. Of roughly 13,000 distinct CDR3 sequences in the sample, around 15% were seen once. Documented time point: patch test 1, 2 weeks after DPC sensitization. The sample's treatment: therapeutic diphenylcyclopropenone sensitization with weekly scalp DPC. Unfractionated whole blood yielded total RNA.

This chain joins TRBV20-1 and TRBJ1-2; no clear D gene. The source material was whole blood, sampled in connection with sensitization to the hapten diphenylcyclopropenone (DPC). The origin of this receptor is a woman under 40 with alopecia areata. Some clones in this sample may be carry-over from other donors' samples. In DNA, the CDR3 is TGCAGTGCGACGCCGGGATACGACTATGGCTACACCTTC. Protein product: CSATPGYDYGYTF.